A single sample is the source of the 5 T cell receptor beta chains below, sequenced in a study of blood T cell repertoires in COVID-19. Repertoires were generated with immunoSEQ multiplex PCR, while TCRdb's copy carries only in-frame clones and drops some. The top ten hold around 8% of the sample, which has over 450,000 clones, around 90% seen once. Sequenced sample: peripheral blood. The receptors here all came from a woman in her fifties or sixties with COVID-19, enrolled during active disease.

This clone was seen a single time. V and J are TRBV11-2 and TRBJ2-1; 7 nucleotides match TRBD2. This CDR3 is 15 amino acids long. Trimming at V came to 1 base and at J to 7 bases, leaving 7 bases not matched to a gene. Germline V gives CDR1 SGHAT, CDR2 FQNNGV. The CDR3 spells CASSLVRGGGNEQFF. The CDR3 nucleotides are TGTGCCAGCAGCTTAGTTCGCGGGGGTGGAAATGAGCAGTTCTTC.

The genes are TRBV19 and TRBJ1-5; perhaps TRBD1 as D (5 bases). This CDR3 has 13 residues. Germline CDR1 LNHDA, CDR2 SQIVND (reference sequence). The V gene lost 7 bases and the J gene lost 5 bases, with 12 bases spanning the gap. CDR3 nucleotides: TGTGCCAGTACGGGGGGTCCAGATCAGCCCCAGCATTTT. Translated: CASTGGPDQPQHF.

Only a few counts were recorded for this clone. The sample carries other DNA sequences with the same CDR3. This chain uses TRBV19 with TRBJ1-5, with D possibly being TRBD1 (6 bases). CDR3 length equals 13 residues. The germline CDR1 and CDR2 sequences are LNHDA and SQIVND (reference sequence). The V and J ends lost 3 bases and 5 bases respectively, with 8 bases between them. This chain's CDR3 is CASSISGDQPQHF. The DNA for the CDR3 is TGTGCCAGTAGTATCTCAGGGGATCAGCCCCAGCATTTT.

The J gene is TRBJ1-5, the V gene TRBV19; D may be TRBD1 (5 bases). V gave up 5 bases and J gave up 4 bases, with 12 bases separating them. Germline-derived CDR1 and CDR2 are LNHDA and SQIVND (reference sequence). CDR3 length equals 14 residues. The CDR3 spells CASSENRRNQPQHF. As DNA, the CDR3 is TGTGCCAGTAGTGAAAACAGGCGAAATCAGCCCCAGCATTTT.

The V gene is TRBV4-2, the J gene TRBJ1-1; D remains ambiguous. This CDR3 contains 15 residues. Trimming shortened V by 4 bases and J by 1 base, and 13 bases separated the two germline ends. Germline V gene sequence: CDR1 LGHNA, CDR2 YNFKEQ. Written as DNA, the CDR3 is TGTGCCAGCAGCCGGTCGAGCCGGGGGAACACTGAAGCTTTCTTT. This translates into CASSRSSRGNTEAFF.